The clone carrying this T cell receptor beta chain occurred a few times. This sample is part of a study of blood T cell repertoires in COVID-19. Study-level information: Acute-phase and convalescent COVID-19 samples originated in the United States, Italy and Spain. T cells, B-cell-depleted T cells, or PBMCs supplied cDNA or gDNA.

Under the authors' procedure: Estimated nucleated cell counts came from reference gene primer amplification. Profiled with immunoSEQ multiplex PCR; TCRdb holds only in-frame clones, not every one. D and trimming were read from the DNA, whereas the V and J calls and clone size are those reported in that table. The sample records 80,000 or so clones, about nine tenths being singletons. CDR3 length: 18 residues. Trimming took off 3 bases at V and 5 bases at J, with 23 bases between the two ends. CDR1 and CDR2 from the germline V gene are KGHDR and SFDVKD. This TCR derives from a woman aged 60 to 75 with acute or convalescent COVID-19. Sample: peripheral blood. This chain connects TRBV24-1 to TRBJ2-3; no reliable D call. Written as DNA, the CDR3 is TGTGCCACCAGTGATCCGAACGTCGCGGAACACAAACGAGATACGCAGTATTTT. Translating it yields CATSDPNVAEHKRDTQYF.